This entry concerns a single T cell receptor (beta chain). The germline V and J ends were trimmed by 4 bases and 3 bases, with 10 bases remaining between them. CDR3 length: 14 residues. The germline CDR1 and CDR2 sequences are LNHDA and SQIVND (reference sequence). This sample is part of a study of blood T cell repertoires in COVID-19. Study-wide background: The analysed material was cDNA or gDNA that came from T cells, B-cell-depleted T cells, or PBMCs.

The method was immunoSEQ multiplex PCR; TCRdb's version includes in-frame clones alone and lacks a portion of them. The sample contains 60,000 to 85,000 clones, 70% to 90% of which appear only once. This TCR derives from a man aged 55 to 70 with COVID-19, enrolled during active disease. Sequencing used peripheral blood. V gene TRBV19 combines with J gene TRBJ1-5; D perhaps matches TRBD1 (5 bases). CDR3 coding DNA: TGTGCCAGTAGTAAGACAGAACTCAATCAGCCCCAGCATTTT. It codes for CASSKTELNQPQHF. The full variable domain, its missing parts supplied by reference TRBV19 and TRBJ1-5, is DGGITQSPKYLFRKEGQNVTLSCEQNLNHDAMYWYRQDPGQGLRLIYYSQIVNDFQKGDIAEGYSVSREKKESFPLTVTSAQKNPTAFYLCASSKTELNQPQHFGDGTRLSIL.